The following is a T cell receptor beta chain sequence with its context. Random hexamers were used to reverse transcribe about 0.45 to 1 ug of RNA. immunoSEQ multiplex PCR amplified TCR beta CDR3 across 54 Vbeta, 13 Jbeta. TCRdb passed the immunoSEQ multiplex PCR reads through MiXCR, listing each CDR3 protein once. The repertoire holds over 100,000 distinct CDR3 sequences, with about 96% as singletons. The CDR3 sequence is 16 residues long. Losses at the gene ends were 3 bases for V and 3 bases for J; bases not matched to a gene: 5. The germline CDR1 and CDR2 sequences are LGHDT and YNNKEL (reference sequence). From blood CD8+ and CD4+ T cells, TCR beta sequences were generated. This sample was included in a study of CD8 T cells in Susac syndrome.

Sequenced sample: CD4+ T cells from PBMCs. This clonotype was sampled from a human donor in good health. This chain connects TRBV3-1 to TRBJ2-6; 7 bases align to TRBD1. The CDR3 loop reads CASSHDTGVGANVLTF. The CDR3 region has the DNA TGTGCCAGCAGCCATGACACAGGGGTTGGGGCCAACGTCCTGACTTTC.